Included here is one T cell receptor (beta chain) sequence, with context. The antigen remains unidentified. Produced via immunoSEQ multiplex PCR; TCRdb's table is partial and in-frame only. The table lists about 85,000 clones, 75% to 95% of them singletons, with 7% to 9.5% in the top ten. The record originates from a study of graft-versus-host responses after intestinal transplantation. The overall study: Transplant recipients had multivisceral, liver-intestinal, or isolated intestinal grafts. Study results and caveats: Graft-versus-host to host-versus-graft clonal ratios in allografts were high in patients with graft-donor T cell macrochimerism. Circulating GvH clones peaking coincided with falling HvG clones soon after transplant. In recipient marrow, GvH clones were found, and some appeared first in ileum or blood.

V lost 5 bases to trimming and J lost 2 bases, with 9 bases between them. Germline CDR1 and CDR2: PRHDT and FYEKMQ (reference sequence). The CDR3 spans 13 residues. This TCR came from a human donor who was the organ donor for an intestinal transplant. Material: unstimulated CD8+ T cells sorted from spleen or lymph node cells, obtained before transplant. The rearrangement links TRBV13 to TRBJ2-5; unclear D gene. The CDR3 is CASSPDGQETQYF. The DNA for the CDR3 is TGTGCCAGCAGCCCTGACGGACAAGAGACCCAGTACTTC.